The clone carrying this T cell receptor (beta chain) was seen only a few times. Its antigen is undetermined. The donors, aged about 6 to 95, were healthy Caucasians from Russia. Isolated PBMCs totaled at least 7 million in each sample. For the second PCR, which ran for 7 to 11 cycles, a sample-barcoded 5' primer and a J-beta primer mix were used. Each of the cDNA molecules was tagged by a template-switch adaptor with 12 random nucleotides. TCRdb called the 5' RACE reads again in MiXCR, with one record for every CDR3 protein. The table has approximately 1,700,000 distinct CDR3 sequences, around 40% seen once; the top ten hold 23%. The data belong to a study of blood T cells in healthy people across ages. Findings and limits, study-wide: For the donors, CMV status was unknown and possibly confounded expanded clonotype changes.

This CDR3 has 15 amino acids. The trim removed 0 bases at V and 6 bases at J, leaving 5 bases unmatched. The germline V gene encodes CDR1 LGHNA and CDR2 YNFKEQ. This TCR was sampled from a human donor in good health. The specimen sequenced was blood. The gene calls are TRBV4-2 and TRBJ2-3; 8 bases line up with TRBD2. CDR3 residues: CASSQDDGGGDTQYF. CDR3 sequence (DNA): TGTGCCAGCAGCCAAGATGACGGGGGGGGCGATACGCAGTATTTT.